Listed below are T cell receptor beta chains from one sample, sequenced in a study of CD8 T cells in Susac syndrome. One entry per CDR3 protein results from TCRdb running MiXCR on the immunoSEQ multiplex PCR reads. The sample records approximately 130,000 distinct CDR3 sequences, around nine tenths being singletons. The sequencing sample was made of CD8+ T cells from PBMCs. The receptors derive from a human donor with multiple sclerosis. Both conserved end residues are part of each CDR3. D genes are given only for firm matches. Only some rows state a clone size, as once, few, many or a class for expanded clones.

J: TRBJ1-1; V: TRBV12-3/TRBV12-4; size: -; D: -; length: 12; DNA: TGTGCCAGCAGTCCCTCGCGGCTTGAAGCTTTCTTT; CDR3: CASSPSRLEAFF
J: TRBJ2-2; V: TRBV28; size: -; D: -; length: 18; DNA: TGTGCCAGCAGTTTTTCTGGCGTGGACCCTCTTTTCACCGGGGAGCTGTTTTTT; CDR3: CASSFSGVDPLFTGELFF
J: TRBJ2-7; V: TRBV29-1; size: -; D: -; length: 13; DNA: TGCAGCGTTGTACTAGGGCTTTCCTACGAGCAGTACTTC; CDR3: CSVVLGLSYEQYF
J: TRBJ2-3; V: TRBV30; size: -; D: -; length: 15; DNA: TGTGCCTGGAGTGTACTGCACGGATTCACAGATACGCAGTATTTT; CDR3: CAWSVLHGFTDTQYF
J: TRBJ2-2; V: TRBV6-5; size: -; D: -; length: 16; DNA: TGTGCCAGCAGTTACTCAGGGGAGGAAGATGCCGGGGAGCTGTTTTTT; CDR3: CASSYSGEEDAGELFF
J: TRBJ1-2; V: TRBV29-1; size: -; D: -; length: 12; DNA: TGCAGCGTTGTAATGGGGGGAGGCGGCTACACCTTC; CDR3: CSVVMGGGGYTF
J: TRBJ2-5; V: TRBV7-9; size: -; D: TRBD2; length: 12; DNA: TGTGCCAGCAGCTGGGAGGGGGAGACCCAGTACTTC; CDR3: CASSWEGETQYF
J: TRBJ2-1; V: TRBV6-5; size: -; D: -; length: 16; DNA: TGTGCCAGCAGTTACTCGATAGGGGCAGGATACAATGAGCAGTTCTTC; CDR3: CASSYSIGAGYNEQFF
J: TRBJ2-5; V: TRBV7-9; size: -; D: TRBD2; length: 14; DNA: TGTGCCAGCAGTTTTCTAGCGGGAGTAGAGACCCAGTACTTC; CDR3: CASSFLAGVETQYF
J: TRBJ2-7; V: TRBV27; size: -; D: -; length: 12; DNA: TGTGCCACCCAGGACAGTCCCAACGAGCAGTACTTC; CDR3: CATQDSPNEQYF
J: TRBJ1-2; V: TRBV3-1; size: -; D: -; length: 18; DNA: TGTGCCAGCAGCTCCTTCCGGGACACTAAGGGTGCTAACTATGGCTACACCTTC; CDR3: CASSSFRDTKGANYGYTF
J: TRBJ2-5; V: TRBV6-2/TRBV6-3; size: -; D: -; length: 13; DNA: TGTGCCAGCACGAGGACTTTAGGAGAGACCCAGTACTTC; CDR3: CASTRTLGETQYF
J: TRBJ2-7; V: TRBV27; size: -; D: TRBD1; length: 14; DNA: TGTGCCAGCAGCTACACCGGGACAGGGTACGAGCAGTACTTC; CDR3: CASSYTGTGYEQYF
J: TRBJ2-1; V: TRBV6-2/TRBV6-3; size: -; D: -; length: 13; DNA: TGTGCCAGCACCTACGGGCGGGACGGTGAGCAGTTCTTC; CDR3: CASTYGRDGEQFF
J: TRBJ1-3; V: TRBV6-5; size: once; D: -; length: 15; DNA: TGTGCCAGCACACGGGTTTCAGGAACCGGAAACACCATATATTTT; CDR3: CASTRVSGTGNTIYF
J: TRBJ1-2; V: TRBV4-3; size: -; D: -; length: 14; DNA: TGCGCCAGCAGCCAAGGAAAAGCAGACTATGGCTACACCTTC; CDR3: CASSQGKADYGYTF
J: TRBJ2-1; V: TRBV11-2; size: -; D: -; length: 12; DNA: TGTGCCAGCAGCTCCATCGACAATGAGCAGTTCTTC; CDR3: CASSSIDNEQFF
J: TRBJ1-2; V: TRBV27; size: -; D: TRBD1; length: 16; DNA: TGTGCCAGCAGTCCAAGCCACAGGGGGACTAACTATGGCTACACCTTC; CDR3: CASSPSHRGTNYGYTF
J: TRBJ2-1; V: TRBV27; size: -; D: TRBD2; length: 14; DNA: TGTGCCAGCAGTTTATCCGGGACTATTAATGAGCAGTTCTTC; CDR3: CASSLSGTINEQFF
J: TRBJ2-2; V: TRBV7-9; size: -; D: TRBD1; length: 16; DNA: TGTGCCAGCAGCTCAAGGGACAGGGTGAGGGCCGGGGAGCTGTTTTTT; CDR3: CASSSRDRVRAGELFF
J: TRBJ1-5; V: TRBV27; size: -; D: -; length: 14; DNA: TGTGCCAGCAGTTCGGGACTCGTCAATCAGCCCCAGCATTTT; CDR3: CASSSGLVNQPQHF
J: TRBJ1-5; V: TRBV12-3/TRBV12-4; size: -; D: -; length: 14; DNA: TGTGCCAGCAGTCAGGGGTTCGGCAATCAGCCCCAGCATTTT; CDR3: CASSQGFGNQPQHF
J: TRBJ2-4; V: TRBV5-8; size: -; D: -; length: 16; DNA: TGTGCCAGCAGCTTGAGGGGGTTGAGCCTGTTGAACATTCAGTACTTC; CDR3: CASSLRGLSLLNIQYF
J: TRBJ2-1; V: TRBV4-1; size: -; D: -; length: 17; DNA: TGCGCCAGCAGCCAGGCCCCCCGGGACCCCCCCTGGGTGGAGCAGTTCTTC; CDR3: CASSQAPRDPPWVEQFF
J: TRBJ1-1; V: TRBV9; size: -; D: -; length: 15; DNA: TGTGCCAGCAGCGCGACCCTACAGTTGAACACTGAAGCTTTCTTT; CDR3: CASSATLQLNTEAFF
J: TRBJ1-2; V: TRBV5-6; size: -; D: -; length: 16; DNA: TGTGCCAGCTTGGGGTTCGGCGGCGATGGAAAGTATGGCTACACCTTC; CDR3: CASLGFGGDGKYGYTF
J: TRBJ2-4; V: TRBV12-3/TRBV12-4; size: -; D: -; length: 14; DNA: TGTGCCAGCAGTTTTTCCGACAGCCCAAACATTCAGTACTTC; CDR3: CASSFSDSPNIQYF
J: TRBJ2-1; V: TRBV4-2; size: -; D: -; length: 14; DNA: TGTGCCAGCAGCCAAGGACTAGGAGTCGATGAGCAGTTCTTC; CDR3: CASSQGLGVDEQFF
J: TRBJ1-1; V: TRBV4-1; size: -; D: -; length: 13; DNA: TGCGCCAGCAGCCAGGGGGGAGCGACTGAAGCTTTCTTT; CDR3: CASSQGGATEAFF
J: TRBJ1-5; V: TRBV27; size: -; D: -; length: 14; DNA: TGTGCCAGCAGTTCCGGGGGTAGCAATCAGCCCCAGCATTTT; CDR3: CASSSGGSNQPQHF
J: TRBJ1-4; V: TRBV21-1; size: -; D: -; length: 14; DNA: TGTGCCAGCAGCATAAGGACAGGAGGAGAAAAACTGTTTTTT; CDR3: CASSIRTGGEKLFF
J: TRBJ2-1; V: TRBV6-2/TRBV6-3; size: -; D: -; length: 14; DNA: TGTGCCAGCAGTTTGCTAGCGACCTTCAATGAGCAGTTCTTC; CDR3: CASSLLATFNEQFF
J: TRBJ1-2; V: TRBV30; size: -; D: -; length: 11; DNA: TGTGCCTGCACGGGGAGGGACGGCTACACCTTC; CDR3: CACTGRDGYTF
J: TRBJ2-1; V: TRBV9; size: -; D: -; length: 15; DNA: TGTGCCAGCAGCGTTGGGCCGTCTACCTACAATGAGCAGTTCTTC; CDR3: CASSVGPSTYNEQFF
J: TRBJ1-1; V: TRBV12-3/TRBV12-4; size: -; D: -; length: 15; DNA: TGTGCCAGCAGTCCAAGTCCCGGGGTGAACACTGAAGCTTTCTTT; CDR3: CASSPSPGVNTEAFF
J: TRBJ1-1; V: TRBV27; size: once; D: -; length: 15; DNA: TGTGCCAGCAGTACGTTCCTTGGCCCCTGGGCTGAAGCTTTCTTT; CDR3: CASSTFLGPWAEAFF
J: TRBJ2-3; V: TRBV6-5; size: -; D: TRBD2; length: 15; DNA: TGTGCCAGCAGTTACAGTGCGGGAGTGGCAGATACGCAGTATTTT; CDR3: CASSYSAGVADTQYF
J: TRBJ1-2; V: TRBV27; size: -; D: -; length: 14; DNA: TGTGCCAGCAGTTTTAACGGACAACTGGGTGGCTACACCTTC; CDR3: CASSFNGQLGGYTF
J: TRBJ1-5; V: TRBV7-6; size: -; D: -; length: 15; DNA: TGTGCCAGCAGCCAGGGGTCGGGCCCGGGGCAGCCCCAGCATTTT; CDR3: CASSQGSGPGQPQHF
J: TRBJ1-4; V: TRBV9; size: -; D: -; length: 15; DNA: TGTGCCAGCAGCGTAGGGTTCGGGTCCCGGGAAAAACTGTTTTTT; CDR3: CASSVGFGSREKLFF
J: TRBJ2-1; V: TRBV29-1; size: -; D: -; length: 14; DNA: TGCAGCGCCCTTGGACAGAGCTCCTACAATGAGCAGTTCTTC; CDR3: CSALGQSSYNEQFF
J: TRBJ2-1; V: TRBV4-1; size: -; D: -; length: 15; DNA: TGCGCCAGCAGCCTAAGAGGGCAGATTTACAATGAGCAGTTCTTC; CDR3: CASSLRGQIYNEQFF
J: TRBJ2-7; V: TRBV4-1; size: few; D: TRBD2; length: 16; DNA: TGCGCCAGCAGCCAAGAGTCCGGGACTAGCGGCTACGAGCAGTACTTC; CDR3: CASSQESGTSGYEQYF
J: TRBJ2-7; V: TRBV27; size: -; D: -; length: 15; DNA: TGTGCCAGCAGCCCTCATAGTACAGGTAGCTACGAGCAGTACTTC; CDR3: CASSPHSTGSYEQYF
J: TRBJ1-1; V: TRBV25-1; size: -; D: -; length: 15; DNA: TGTGCCAGCAGTGAATTTGCAGGCCTATACACTGAAGCTTTCTTT; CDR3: CASSEFAGLYTEAFF
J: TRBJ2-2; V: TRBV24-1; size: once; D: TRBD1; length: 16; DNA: TGTGCCACCAGTGAACGGGACAGCTCGAACACCGGGGAGCTGTTTTTT; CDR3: CATSERDSSNTGELFF
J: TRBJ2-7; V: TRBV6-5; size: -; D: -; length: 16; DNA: TGTGCCAGCAGCTTAGGGGTACAGGGAAACCCTAGCGAGCAGTACTTC; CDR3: CASSLGVQGNPSEQYF
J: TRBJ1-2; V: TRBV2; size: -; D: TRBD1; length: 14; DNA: TGTGCCAGCAGTCCCGGGACAGCGAACTATGGCTACACCTTC; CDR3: CASSPGTANYGYTF
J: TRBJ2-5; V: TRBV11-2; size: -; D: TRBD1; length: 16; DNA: TGTGCCAGCAGCTTACCCCGGGACAGCATCCAAGAGACCCAGTACTTC; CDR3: CASSLPRDSIQETQYF
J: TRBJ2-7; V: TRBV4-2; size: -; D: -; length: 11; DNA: TGTGCCAGCGGGGTTACTGGGGAGCAGTACTTC; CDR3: CASGVTGEQYF
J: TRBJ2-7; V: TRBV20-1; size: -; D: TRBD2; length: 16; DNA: TGCAGTGCTAGAGATGCCTTAGATAGCGGGATCTCCGAGCAGTACTTC; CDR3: CSARDALDSGISEQYF
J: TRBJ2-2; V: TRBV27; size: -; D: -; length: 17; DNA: TGTGCCAGCAGTTTAACCATGGAGACAGAGTTATACGGGGAGCTGTTTTTT; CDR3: CASSLTMETELYGELFF
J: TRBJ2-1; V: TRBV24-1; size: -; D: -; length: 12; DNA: TGTGCCACCAGTGACCAACTACATGAGCAGTTCTTC; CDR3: CATSDQLHEQFF
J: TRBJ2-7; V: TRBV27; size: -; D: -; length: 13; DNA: TGTGCCAGCAGTTCTTCTAGCTCCTACGAGCAGTACTTC; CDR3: CASSSSSSYEQYF
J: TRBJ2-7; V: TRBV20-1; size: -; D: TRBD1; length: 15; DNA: TGCAGTGCTAGAGTGTGGGGACAGGGGTCCTACGAGCAGTACTTC; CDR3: CSARVWGQGSYEQYF
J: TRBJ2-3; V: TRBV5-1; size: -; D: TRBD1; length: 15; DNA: TGCGCCAGCAGCTTGGGGACAGGGAGCCAAGATACGCAGTATTTT; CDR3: CASSLGTGSQDTQYF
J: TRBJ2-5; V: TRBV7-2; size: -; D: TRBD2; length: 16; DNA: TGTGCCAGCAGCTTAGGGTATGGACTAGCGGGAGAGACCCAGTACTTC; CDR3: CASSLGYGLAGETQYF
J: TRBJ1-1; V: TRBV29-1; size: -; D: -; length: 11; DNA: TGCAGCGTTGACCAGAACACTGAAGCTTTCTTT; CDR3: CSVDQNTEAFF
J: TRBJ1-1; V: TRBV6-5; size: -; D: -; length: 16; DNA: TGTGCCAGCAGTTACGTTGATGGAGCACAGAACACTGAAGCTTTCTTT; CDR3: CASSYVDGAQNTEAFF
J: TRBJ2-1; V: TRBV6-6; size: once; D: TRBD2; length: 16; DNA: TGTGCCAGCACCTTACAGGGTAGCGGGAGGGCCGTTGAGCAGTTCTTC; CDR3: CASTLQGSGRAVEQFF